Presented here are 16 T cell receptor beta chains from one specimen sequenced in a study of CD8 T cells in Susac syndrome. The authors reverse transcribed roughly 0.5 to 1 ug RNA with random hexamers. TCRdb analysed the immunoSEQ multiplex PCR reads with MiXCR anew, one entry per CDR3 protein. Seen here are roughly 190,000 distinct CDR3 sequences, approximately 93% observed once, and the top ten hold 0.1%. The sample was CD4+ T cells from PBMCs. Source of these receptors: a human donor in good health.

To note about this clonotype: At one of its ends the junction is not consistent with the germline gene, which may arise from a read error. The rearrangement uses TRBV7-7 and TRBJ2-7; perhaps TRBD1 as D (6 bases). Germline V gene data show CDR1 as SSHAT and CDR2 as FNYEAQ (reference sequence). CDR3 size: 13 residues. CDR3 nucleotide sequence: TGTGCTAGCAGCCCACAGGGTTACGACGAGCAGTACTTC. This encodes CASSPQGYDEQYF.

The chain couples TRBV9 to TRBJ1-6; the D is unclear. Trimming cost V 0 bases and J 8 bases, with 9 bases left between them. This CDR3 is 14 amino acids long. Germline V CDR1 and CDR2: SGDLS, YYNGEE. The CDR3 sequence is CASSVAGIDSPLHF. In DNA, the CDR3 is TGTGCCAGCAGCGTAGCTGGGATCGATTCACCCCTCCACTTT.

This clonotype was observed a single time. The chain couples TRBV6-1 to TRBJ1-1; 8 bases match TRBD1. There are 16 residues in the CDR3. Germline V gene lookup returns CDR1 MNHNS and CDR2 SASEGT. V lost 6 bases, J lost 0 bases, and 9 bases stayed unmatched. The CDR3 coding sequence is TGTGCCAGCAGCCGCACCCGACAGGGGATGAACACTGAAGCTTTCTTT. Translated: CASSRTRQGMNTEAFF.

The chain recombines TRBV6-1 with TRBJ2-7; the D gene is possibly TRBD2 (5 bases). V lost 3 bases and J lost 6, with 6 bases in between. This CDR3 spans 11 amino acids. CDR1 MNHNS and CDR2 SASEGT come from the germline V gene. The CDR3 DNA reads TGTGCCAGCAGTGATCGGGGCGAGCAGTACTTC. Translating gives CASSDRGEQYF.

The chain joins TRBV7-2 to TRBJ2-1; the D gene is possibly TRBD2 (7 bases). The germline gives CDR1 SGHTA, CDR2 FQGNSA. This CDR3 has 15 amino acids. V lost 6 bases to trimming and J lost 6 bases, with 18 bases between them. CDR3 sequence: CASRFGGGARNEQFF. The CDR3, as DNA: TGTGCCAGCAGGTTTGGAGGGGGGGCTCGCAATGAGCAGTTCTTC.

The V call is TRBV7-3, the J call TRBJ2-2, with D tentatively TRBD2 (7 bases). Germline CDR1 is SGHTA and CDR2 is FQGTGA. The V and J ends lost 5 bases and 3 bases respectively, with 13 bases between them. The CDR3 length is 15 residues. The CDR3 reads CASSRGAGDTGELFF. CDR3 sequence (DNA): TGTGCCAGCAGCCGGGGGGCAGGAGACACCGGGGAGCTGTTTTTT.

The CDR3: CASSLSGAVNTGELFF. The DNA for the CDR3 is TGTGCCAGCAGTTTGTCTGGGGCAGTCAACACCGGGGAGCTGTTTTTT. The rearrangement links TRBV28 to TRBJ2-2, with a possible D match to TRBD1 (5 bases). Per germline, CDR1 MDHEN and CDR2 SYDVKM. Trimming shortened V by 3 bases and J by 2 bases, and 13 bases separated the two germline ends. The CDR3 extends over 16 amino acids.

The V and J genes are TRBV12-3 or TRBV12-4 and TRBJ1-3; a weak D match, TRBD1 (6 bases). V was clipped by 6 bases and J by 0 bases, with 12 bases between them. The CDR3 has 15 residues. The CDR3 DNA sequence: TGTGCCAGCAGGCGGACAGCCAGCTCTGGAAACACCATATATTTT. Translating gives CASRRTASSGNTIYF.

The V gene is TRBV7-3, the J gene TRBJ2-1, with TRBD2 identical over 8 bases. This CDR3 region has 17 residues. Germline CDR1 SGHTA, CDR2 FQGTGA. V lost 3 bases, J lost 0 bases, and 7 bases stayed unmatched. The CDR3 loop is CASSFSSGFSSYNEQFF. The DNA of the CDR3 is TGTGCCAGCAGCTTCTCTAGCGGGTTCAGCTCCTACAATGAGCAGTTCTTC.

This chain links TRBV28 with TRBJ1-2; no clear D. The V gene lost 8 bases and the J gene lost 5 bases, with 12 bases spanning the gap. In germline, CDR1 is MDHEN, CDR2 SYDVKM. This CDR3 has 12 amino acids. The CDR3: CASGGRGYGYTF. The CDR3 DNA reads as TGTGCCAGCGGAGGCAGAGGATATGGCTACACCTTC.

CDR3 residues: CSALFRTGGQETQYF. The CDR3 nucleotides are TGCAGTGCGCTCTTCCGGACAGGTGGCCAAGAGACCCAGTACTTC. This chain uses TRBV20-1 with TRBJ2-5, with 7 bases aligning to TRBD1. The CDR3 covers 15 residues. The germline V gene encodes CDR1 DFQATT and CDR2 SNEGSKA (reference sequence). J gave up 1 base and V 6 bases, and 11 bases lay outside the gene matches.

The sample holds one count of this clonotype. V is TRBV7-2 and J is TRBJ1-2; 8 bases are a match to TRBD1. Germline trimming cut 5 bases from V and 4 bases from J; bases unmatched to any gene: 12. Germline loops: CDR1 SGHTA, CDR2 FQGNSA. The length of the CDR3 is 16 residues. CDR3 DNA: TGTGCCAGCAGCCCCTACCTTAACAGGGGGGCCTATGGCTACACCTTC. Amino acid sequence: CASSPYLNRGAYGYTF. Combining the CDR3 with reference TRBV7-2 and TRBJ1-2 gives the whole variable domain GAGVSQSPSNKVTEKGKDVELRCDPISGHTALYWYRQSLGQGLEFLIYFQGNSAPDKSGLPSDRFSAERTGGSVSTLTIQRTQQEDSAVYLCASSPYLNRGAYGYTFGSGTRLTVV.

The rearrangement links TRBV20-1 to TRBJ1-1; TRBD1 matches at 9 bases. CDR1 DFQATT and CDR2 SNEGSKA come from the germline V gene (reference sequence). This CDR3 is built from 13 residues. The CDR3 region is CSARGTGFTEAFF. In nucleotides, the CDR3 is TGCAGCGCGAGGGGGACAGGGTTTACTGAAGCTTTCTTT.

The chain combines TRBV7-2 with TRBJ1-3; D is unresolved. The CDR3 has 14 residues. From germline, CDR1 is SGHTA and CDR2 FQGNSA. The V gene lost 5 bases and the J gene lost 0 bases, with 8 bases spanning the gap. The CDR3 loop reads CASSSKFSGNTIYF. CDR3 DNA sequence: TGTGCCAGCAGCAGCAAATTCTCTGGAAACACCATATATTTT. Supplemented by reference TRBV7-2 and TRBJ1-3, the full variable domain reads GAGVSQSPSNKVTEKGKDVELRCDPISGHTALYWYRQSLGQGLEFLIYFQGNSAPDKSGLPSDRFSAERTGGSVSTLTIQRTQQEDSAVYLCASSSKFSGNTIYFGEGSWLTVV.

V usage is TRBV5-1 and J usage is TRBJ2-5; 9 nucleotides agree with TRBD2. This CDR3 comprises 16 residues. After removal of 3 bases from V and 4 bases from J, the junction contained 10 bases not matched to a gene. Germline CDR1 is SGHRS and CDR2 is YFSETQ. The CDR3 nucleotides are TGCGCCAGCAGCTCCGTGGGCGGGGGGGCCAGAGAGACCCAGTACTTC. It encodes CASSSVGGGARETQYF.

The V call is TRBV7-3, the J call TRBJ1-1; D remains unclear. The germline V gene encodes CDR1 SGHTA and CDR2 FQGTGA. V was shortened by 1 base and J by 4 bases, with 16 bases between the two germline ends. This CDR3 has 16 amino acids. The CDR3 here is CASSLRARAPRTEAFF. The CDR3 DNA is TGTGCCAGCAGCTTAAGGGCTAGGGCGCCGCGCACTGAAGCTTTCTTT.